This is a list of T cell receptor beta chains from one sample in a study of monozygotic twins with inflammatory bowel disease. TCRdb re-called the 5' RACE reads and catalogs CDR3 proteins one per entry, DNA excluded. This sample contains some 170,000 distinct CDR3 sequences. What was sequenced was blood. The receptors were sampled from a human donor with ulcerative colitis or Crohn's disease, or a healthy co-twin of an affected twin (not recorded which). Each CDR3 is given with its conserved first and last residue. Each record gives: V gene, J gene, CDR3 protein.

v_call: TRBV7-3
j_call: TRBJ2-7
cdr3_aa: CASSLFSGYTYEQYF

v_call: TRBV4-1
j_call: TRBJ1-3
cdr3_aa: CASSQEYWGVGNTIYF

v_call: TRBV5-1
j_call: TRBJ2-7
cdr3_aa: CASSLGTGEQYF

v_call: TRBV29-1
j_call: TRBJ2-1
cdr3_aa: CSVDGAGRPEQFF

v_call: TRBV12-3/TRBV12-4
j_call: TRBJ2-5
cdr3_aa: CASRRTSYRETQYF

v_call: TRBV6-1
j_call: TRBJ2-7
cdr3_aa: CASSEASGLAGGPLYEQYF

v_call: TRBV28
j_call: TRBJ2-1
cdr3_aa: CAAAEGGSYNEQFF

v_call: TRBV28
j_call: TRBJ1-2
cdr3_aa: CASSATLTGHYGYTF

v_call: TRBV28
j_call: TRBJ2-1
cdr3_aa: CASSLARGGINEQFF

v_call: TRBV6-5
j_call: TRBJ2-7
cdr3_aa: CASSYADRGYEQYF

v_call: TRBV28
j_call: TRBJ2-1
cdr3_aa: CASRGTSGSPTGYGRTQFF

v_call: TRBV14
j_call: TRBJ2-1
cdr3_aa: CASSQSPGGRQFF

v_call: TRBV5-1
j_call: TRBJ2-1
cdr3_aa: CASAKRLGGGPSNEQFF

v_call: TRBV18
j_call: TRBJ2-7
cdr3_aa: CASSRDPTYEQYF

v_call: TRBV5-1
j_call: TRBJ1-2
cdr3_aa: CASSLESRGQGKYGYTF

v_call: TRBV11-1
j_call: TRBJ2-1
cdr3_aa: CASSSWEGLSSSYNEQFF

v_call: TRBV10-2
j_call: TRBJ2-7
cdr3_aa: CASTGEVYEQYF

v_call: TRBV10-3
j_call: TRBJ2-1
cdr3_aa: CAISEYLGLEVGEQFF

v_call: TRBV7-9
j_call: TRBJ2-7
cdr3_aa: CASSPLAGPRSEQYF

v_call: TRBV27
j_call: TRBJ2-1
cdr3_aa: CASSGGLGLNEQFF

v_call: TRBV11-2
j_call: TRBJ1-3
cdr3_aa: CASSLRGVNSGNTIYF

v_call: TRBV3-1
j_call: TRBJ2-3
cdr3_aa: CASSQGTGFTDTQYF

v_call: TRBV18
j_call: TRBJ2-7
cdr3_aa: CASSGSASYEQYF

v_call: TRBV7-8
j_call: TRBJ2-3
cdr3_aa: CASSLDGLLTDTQYF

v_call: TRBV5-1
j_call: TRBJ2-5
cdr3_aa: CASSLVGDLRTQYF

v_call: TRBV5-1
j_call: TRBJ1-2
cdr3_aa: CASSGAGTTNYGYTF

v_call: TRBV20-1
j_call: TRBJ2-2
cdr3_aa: CSARVDTTSGRYTGELFF

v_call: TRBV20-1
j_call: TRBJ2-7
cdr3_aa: CSARRLAGYEQYF

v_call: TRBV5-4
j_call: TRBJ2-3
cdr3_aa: CASSSPSTDTQYF

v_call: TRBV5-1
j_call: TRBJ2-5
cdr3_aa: CASSLTTTKEIQYF

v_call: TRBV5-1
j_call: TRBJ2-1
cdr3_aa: CASSLGYGNEPFF

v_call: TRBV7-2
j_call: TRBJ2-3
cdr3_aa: CASSLIGTSGRPLSQYF

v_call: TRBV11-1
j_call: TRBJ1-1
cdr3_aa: CASSLSGTGVRGNTEAFF

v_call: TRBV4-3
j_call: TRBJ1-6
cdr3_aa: CASSQDRGGYNSPLHF

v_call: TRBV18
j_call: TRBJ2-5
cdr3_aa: CASSPTGPRAQETQYF

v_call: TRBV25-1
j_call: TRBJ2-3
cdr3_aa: CASSEGAIADTQYF

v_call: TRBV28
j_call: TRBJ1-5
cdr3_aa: CASSLEGKGNQPQHF

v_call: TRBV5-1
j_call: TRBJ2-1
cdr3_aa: CASSLKLTSGDEQFF

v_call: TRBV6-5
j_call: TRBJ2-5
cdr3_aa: CASSYSTGGLGETQYF

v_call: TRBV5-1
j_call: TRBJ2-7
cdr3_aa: CASSLGGGLYEQYF

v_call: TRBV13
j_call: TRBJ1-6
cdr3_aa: CASSLGGTDSPLHF

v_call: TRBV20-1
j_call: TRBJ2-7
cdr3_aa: CSASPLSGDLRREQYF

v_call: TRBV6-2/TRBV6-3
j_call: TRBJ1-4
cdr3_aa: CASSYSYGTAVIKNREKLFF

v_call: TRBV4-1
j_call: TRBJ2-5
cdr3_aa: CASSQVPGRGEETQYF

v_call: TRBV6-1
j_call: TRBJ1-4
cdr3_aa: CASSGVRSGVGEKLFF

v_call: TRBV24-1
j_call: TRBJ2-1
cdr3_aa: CATSASGGNEQFF

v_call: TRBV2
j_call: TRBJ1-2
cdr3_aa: CASVESGQGRGYTF

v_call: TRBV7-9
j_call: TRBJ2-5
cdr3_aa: CASTRNLAGGTQYF

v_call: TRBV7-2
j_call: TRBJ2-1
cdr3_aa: CASSTSGRATSYNEQFF

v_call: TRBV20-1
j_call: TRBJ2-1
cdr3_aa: CSALRTSGRAGEQFF

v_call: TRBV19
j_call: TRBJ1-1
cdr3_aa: CASSLTGGISEAFF

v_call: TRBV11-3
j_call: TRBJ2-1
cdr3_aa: CASSLRDNEQFF

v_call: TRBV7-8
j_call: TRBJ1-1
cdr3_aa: CASSVLFWGRGTEAFF

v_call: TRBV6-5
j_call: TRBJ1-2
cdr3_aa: CASSYSSRPPGVYGYTF

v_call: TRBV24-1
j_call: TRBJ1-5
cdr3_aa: CATSVGGQTQPQHF

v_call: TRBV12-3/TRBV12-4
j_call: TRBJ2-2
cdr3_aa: CASVISGRANTGELFF

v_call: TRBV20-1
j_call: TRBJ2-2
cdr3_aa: CSAREAEMDTGELFF

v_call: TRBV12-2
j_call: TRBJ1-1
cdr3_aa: CASRLVIDRADTEAFF

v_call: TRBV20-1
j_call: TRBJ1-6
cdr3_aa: CSAGTGGFSPLHF

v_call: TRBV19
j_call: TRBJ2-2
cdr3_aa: CASSSGSPTGELFF